This T cell receptor (beta chain) was identified during a study of vaccination effects on CD4 cells after COVID-19 (dated by TCRdb to between 2020 and 2023). About the investigation overall: Post-vaccine samples across the study were collected a median of 72 days after the second dose, with a range of 14 to 241. Altogether, 10 COVID-19 convalescent patients and several SARS-CoV-2-naive healthy vaccine recipients made up the full study. SARS-CoV-2 spike-specific CD4+ TCR repertoires from before and after mRNA vaccination were compared in COVID-19 convalescent patients and in infection-naive vaccine recipients. Cultures from other donors in the study were sequenced using the Oncomine TCR Beta short-read assay on an Illumina iSeq 100. The full study reports these points: Limitations of the study were the small number of convalescent patients and the absence of early post-infection timepoints. At late post-vaccination timepoints, both infection-induced and vaccine-induced clones showed marked clonal contraction, consistent with waning T cell responses. Among healthy vaccine recipients, nearly all vaccine-induced clones were SARS-CoV-2 mono-reactive, and only 1 of 255 was cross-reactive with common cold coronaviruses.

The junction carries 9 bases between V and J, which are trimmed by 8 bases and 0 bases respectively. The germline V gene sets CDR1 to KGHDR and CDR2 to SFDVKD. The CDR3 contains 13 residues, cysteine and phenylalanine counted. The DNA shown is the 39-base CDR3, in frame from base 1. The library relied on the immunoSEQ multiplex PCR assay. DNA from the cultured and isolated CD4+ T cells underwent TCR beta CDR3 sequencing. For the original study's pipeline: The analysis removed non-productive TCR sequences, trimmed reads to the CDR3 region, and retained only CDR3s that were 7 or more amino acids long. Antigen-specific clonotypes were identified using the MANAFEST web app by comparison of expansion in peptide wells against reference cultures. For clones to be considered positive, expansion at FDR<0.05 versus reference and all other wells, an odds ratio above 5, and a frequency above 0.1% in two replicate wells were required. A clonotype was defined as cross-reactive if the clonotype was significantly expanded both in SARS-CoV-2 spike wells and in at least one common cold coronavirus spike condition. CDR3 similarity was assessed by Levenshtein distance using the stringdist R package, and unrooted trees were constructed with ape in R 3.6.1. TCRdb holds this immuneACCESS table with in-frame rearrangements only. Some clones are missing; in checked studies, unresolved V genes explain under half, and the rest has no known cause. V and J calls and clone size come straight from that table; D and trimming were deduced from the DNA. The sample table contains around 59,000 clones; only one count was recorded for roughly 80% of them. The top ten clonotypes cover roughly 2% of the sample.

To identify antigen-specific CD4+ T cell clonotypes by their expansion, the ViraFEST assay first stimulated PBMC with viral peptide pools and then applied TCR sequencing. After 10 days of culture, CD4+ T cells were isolated with the EasySep CD4+ T cell isolation kit. Participants received two doses of either the BNT162b2 or the mRNA-1273 mRNA SARS-CoV-2 vaccine. Healthy vaccine recipients had no prior SARS-CoV-2 infection, confirmed by negative nucleocapsid antibodies before and after vaccination. Around 2 million PBMC per well were cultured in IMDM with around 5% human AB serum, 8.5 to 10 IU/ml IL-2 and gentamicin, plus 10 ug/ml peptides. On days 3 and 7, half of the culture medium was replaced with fresh IL-2-containing medium. Each peptide stimulation condition was cultured in triplicate wells unless otherwise noted. Using Ficoll-Paque Plus gradient centrifugation, PBMC were separated from whole blood and then either used fresh or cryopreserved at -140C. The spike proteins of SARS-CoV-2 and of the common cold coronaviruses HCoV-NL63, HCoV-OC43 and HCoV-229E were spanned by overlapping peptide pools. Genomic DNA was extracted from cultured CD4+ T cells with the QIAamp micro DNA kit.

As for this clone: The antigen it recognizes is unknown. Within one base of it there is no much larger clone, and no base qualities were kept.

The chain joins TRBV24-1 to TRBJ2-5; D gene: possibly TRBD2, on 5 matching bases. The TCR originated in a human donor who received a COVID-19 vaccine. The material was CD4+ T cells from PBMCs cultured with HCoV-OC43 spike peptides, obtained after COVID-19 vaccination. This sample's cell subset or site label indicates: HCoV-OC43 spike overlapping peptide pool stimulation. In nucleotide form, the sequence is TGTGCCACCACGGGATCAAACCAAGAGACCCAGTACTTC. Its coded protein is CATTGSNQETQYF.